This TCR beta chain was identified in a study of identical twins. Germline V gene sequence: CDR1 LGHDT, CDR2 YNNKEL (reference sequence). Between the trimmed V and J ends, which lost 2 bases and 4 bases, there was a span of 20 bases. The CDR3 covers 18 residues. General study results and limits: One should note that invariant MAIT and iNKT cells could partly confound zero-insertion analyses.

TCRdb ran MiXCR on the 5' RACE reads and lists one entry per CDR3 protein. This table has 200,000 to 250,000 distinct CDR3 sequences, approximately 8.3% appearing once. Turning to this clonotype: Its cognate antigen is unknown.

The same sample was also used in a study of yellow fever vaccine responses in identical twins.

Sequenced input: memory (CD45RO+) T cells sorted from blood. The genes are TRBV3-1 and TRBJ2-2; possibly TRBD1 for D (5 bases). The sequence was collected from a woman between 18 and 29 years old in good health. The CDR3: CASSQYMRLGATTGELFF. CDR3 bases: TGTGCCAGCAGCCAATATATGCGCCTAGGGGCGACCACCGGGGAGCTGTTTTTT.